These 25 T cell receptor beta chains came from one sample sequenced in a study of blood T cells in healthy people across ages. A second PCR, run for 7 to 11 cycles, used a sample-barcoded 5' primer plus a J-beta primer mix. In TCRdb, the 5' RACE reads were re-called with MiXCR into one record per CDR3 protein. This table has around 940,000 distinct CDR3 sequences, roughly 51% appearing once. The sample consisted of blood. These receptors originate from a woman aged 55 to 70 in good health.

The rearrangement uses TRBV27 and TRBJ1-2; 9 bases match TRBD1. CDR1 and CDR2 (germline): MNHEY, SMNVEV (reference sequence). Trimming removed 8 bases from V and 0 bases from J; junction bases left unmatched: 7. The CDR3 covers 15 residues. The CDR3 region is CASRLTGGANYGYTF. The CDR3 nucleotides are TGTGCCAGCCGCCTAACAGGGGGCGCTAACTATGGCTACACCTTC.

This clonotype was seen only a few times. For the CDR3, the DNA is TGCAGCGCCACTGGGCGGGGGGCCTACGAGCAGTACTTC. Translated: CSATGRGAYEQYF. The chain employs TRBV29-1 and TRBJ2-7, with 8 nucleotides matching TRBD2. Trimming cost V 7 bases and J 2 bases; bases outside gene matches: 7. The CDR3 contains 13 residues. The germline CDR1 and CDR2 sequences are SQVTM and ANQGSEA.

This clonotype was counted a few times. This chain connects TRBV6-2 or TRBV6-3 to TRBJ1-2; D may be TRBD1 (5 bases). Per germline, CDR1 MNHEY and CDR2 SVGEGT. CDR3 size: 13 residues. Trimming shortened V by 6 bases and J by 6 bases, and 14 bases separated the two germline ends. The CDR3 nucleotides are TGTGCCAGCAGCCAGACAGAAACTCATGGCTACACCTTC. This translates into CASSQTETHGYTF.

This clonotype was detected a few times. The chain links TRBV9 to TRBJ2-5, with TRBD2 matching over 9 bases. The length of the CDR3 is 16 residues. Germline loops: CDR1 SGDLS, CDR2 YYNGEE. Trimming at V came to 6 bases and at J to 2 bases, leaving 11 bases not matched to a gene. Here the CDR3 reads CASNQLASGAQETQYF. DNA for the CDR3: TGTGCCAGCAACCAGTTGGCTAGCGGGGCTCAAGAGACCCAGTACTTC.

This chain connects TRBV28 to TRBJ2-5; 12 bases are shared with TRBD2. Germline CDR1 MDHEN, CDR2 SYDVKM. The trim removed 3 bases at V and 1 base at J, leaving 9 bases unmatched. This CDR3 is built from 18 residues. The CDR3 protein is CASSFLLAGGHGQETQYF. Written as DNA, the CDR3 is TGTGCCAGCAGTTTCCTTCTAGCGGGAGGGCACGGCCAAGAGACCCAGTACTTC.

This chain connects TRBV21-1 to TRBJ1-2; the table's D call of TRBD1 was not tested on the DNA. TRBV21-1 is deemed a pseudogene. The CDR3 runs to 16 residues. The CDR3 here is CASSKGKGVANYGYTF. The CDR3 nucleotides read TGTGCCAGCAGCAAGGGGAAGGGGGTAGCTAACTATGGCTACACCTTC.

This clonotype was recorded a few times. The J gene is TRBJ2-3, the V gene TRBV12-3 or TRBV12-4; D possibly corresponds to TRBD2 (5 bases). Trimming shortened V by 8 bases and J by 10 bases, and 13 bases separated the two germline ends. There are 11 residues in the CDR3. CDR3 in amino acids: CASGPGESQYF. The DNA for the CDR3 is TGTGCCAGCGGCCCCGGGGAGTCGCAGTATTTT.

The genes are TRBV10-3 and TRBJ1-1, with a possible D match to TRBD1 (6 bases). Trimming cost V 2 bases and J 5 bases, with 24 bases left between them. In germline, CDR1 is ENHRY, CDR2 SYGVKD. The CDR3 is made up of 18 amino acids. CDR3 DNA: TGTGCCATCAGTGAGCCAACAGACCGGACAGCCAGTTGGACTGAAGCTTTCTTT. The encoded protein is CAISEPTDRTASWTEAFF.

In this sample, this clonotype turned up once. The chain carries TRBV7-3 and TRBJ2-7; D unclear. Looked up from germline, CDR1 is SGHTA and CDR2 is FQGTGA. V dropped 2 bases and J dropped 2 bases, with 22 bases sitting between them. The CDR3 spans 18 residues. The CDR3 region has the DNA TGTGCCAGCAGCTTAGAAGGGCTTGCGGCAGGAAGTCCCTACGAGCAGTACTTC. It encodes CASSLEGLAAGSPYEQYF.

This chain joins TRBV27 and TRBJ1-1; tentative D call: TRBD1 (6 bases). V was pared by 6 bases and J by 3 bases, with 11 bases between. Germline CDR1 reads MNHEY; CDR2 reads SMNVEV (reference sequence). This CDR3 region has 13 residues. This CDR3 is CASRRYRDTEAFF. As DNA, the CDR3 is TGTGCCAGCAGACGATACAGGGACACTGAAGCTTTCTTT.

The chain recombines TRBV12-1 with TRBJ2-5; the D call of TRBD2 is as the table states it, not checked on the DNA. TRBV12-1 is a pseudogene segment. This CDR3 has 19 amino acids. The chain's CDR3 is CASSFRVASGLREQETQYF. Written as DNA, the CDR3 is TGTGCCAGCAGCTTTCGTGTGGCTAGCGGACTGAGGGAGCAAGAGACCCAGTACTTC.

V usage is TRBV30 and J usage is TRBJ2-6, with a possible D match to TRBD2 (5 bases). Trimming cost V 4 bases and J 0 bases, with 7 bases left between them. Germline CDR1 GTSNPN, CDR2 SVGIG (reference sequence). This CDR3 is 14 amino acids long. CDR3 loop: CAWNGLSGANVLTF. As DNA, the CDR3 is TGTGCCTGGAACGGACTCTCTGGGGCCAACGTCCTGACTTTC. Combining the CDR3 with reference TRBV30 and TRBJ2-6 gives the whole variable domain SQTIHQWPATLVQPVGSPLSLECTVEGTSNPNLYWYRQAAGRGLQLLFYSVGIGQISSEVPQNLSASRPQDRQFILSSKKLLLSDSGFYLCAWNGLSGANVLTFGAGSRLTVL.

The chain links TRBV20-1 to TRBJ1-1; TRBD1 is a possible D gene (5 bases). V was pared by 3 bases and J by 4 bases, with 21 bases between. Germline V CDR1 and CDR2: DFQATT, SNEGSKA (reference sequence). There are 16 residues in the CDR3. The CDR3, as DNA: TGCAGTGCTAGCGACGGGACCAACCTTTGGGGCACTGAAGCTTTCTTT. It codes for CSASDGTNLWGTEAFF.

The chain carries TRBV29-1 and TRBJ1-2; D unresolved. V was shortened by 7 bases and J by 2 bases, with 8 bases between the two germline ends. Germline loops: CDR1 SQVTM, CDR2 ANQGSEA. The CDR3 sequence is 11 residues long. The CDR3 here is CSGEDNYGYTF. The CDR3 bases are TGCAGCGGTGAGGACAACTATGGCTACACCTTC.

The CDR3 protein is CASSSRDRVPPNYGYTF. DNA of the CDR3: TGTGCCAGCAGCTCCAGGGACAGGGTTCCCCCCAACTATGGCTACACCTTC. The rearrangement links TRBV13 to TRBJ1-2; TRBD1 matches 9 bases. This CDR3 is built from 17 residues. The junction had 11 bases not matched to a gene; V was cut back by 4 bases and J by 2 bases. The germline CDR1 and CDR2 sequences are PRHDT and FYEKMQ (reference sequence).

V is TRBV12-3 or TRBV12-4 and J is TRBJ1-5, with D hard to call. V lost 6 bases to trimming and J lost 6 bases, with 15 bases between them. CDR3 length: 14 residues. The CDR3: CASRFGGPRQPQHF. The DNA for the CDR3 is TGTGCCAGCAGATTTGGCGGTCCCCGTCAGCCCCAGCATTTT.

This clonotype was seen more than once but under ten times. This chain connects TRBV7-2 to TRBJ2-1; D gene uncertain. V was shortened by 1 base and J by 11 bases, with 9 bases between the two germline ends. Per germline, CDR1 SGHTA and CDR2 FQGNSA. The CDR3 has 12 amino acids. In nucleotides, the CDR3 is TGTGCCAGCAGCTTAGGGCTGGGCCAGCAGTTCTTC. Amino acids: CASSLGLGQQFF. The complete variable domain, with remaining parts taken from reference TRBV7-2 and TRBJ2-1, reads GAGVSQSPSNKVTEKGKDVELRCDPISGHTALYWYRQSLGQGLEFLIYFQGNSAPDKSGLPSDRFSAERTGGSVSTLTIQRTQQEDSAVYLCASSLGLGQQFFGPGTRLTVL.

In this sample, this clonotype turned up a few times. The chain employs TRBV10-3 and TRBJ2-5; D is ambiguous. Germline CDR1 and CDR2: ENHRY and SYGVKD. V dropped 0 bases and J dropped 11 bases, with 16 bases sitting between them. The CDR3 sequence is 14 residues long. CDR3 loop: CAISESGQPSRQYF. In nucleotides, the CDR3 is TGTGCCATCAGTGAGTCTGGCCAGCCATCGAGGCAGTACTTC.

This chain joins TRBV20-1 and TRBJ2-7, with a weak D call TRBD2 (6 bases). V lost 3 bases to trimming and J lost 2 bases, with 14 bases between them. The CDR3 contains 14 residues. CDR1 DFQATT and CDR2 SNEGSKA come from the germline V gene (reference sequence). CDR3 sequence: CSARASGSAYEQYF. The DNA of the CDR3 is TGCAGTGCTAGGGCGTCCGGGAGTGCCTACGAGCAGTACTTC.

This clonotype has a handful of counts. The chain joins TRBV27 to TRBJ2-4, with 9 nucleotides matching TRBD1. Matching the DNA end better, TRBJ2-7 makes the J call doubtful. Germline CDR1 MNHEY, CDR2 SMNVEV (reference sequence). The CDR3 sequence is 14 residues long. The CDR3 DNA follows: TGTGCCAGCAGTTTTGATCGGACAGGGGCCGAGCAGTACTTC. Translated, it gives CASSFDRTGAEQYF.

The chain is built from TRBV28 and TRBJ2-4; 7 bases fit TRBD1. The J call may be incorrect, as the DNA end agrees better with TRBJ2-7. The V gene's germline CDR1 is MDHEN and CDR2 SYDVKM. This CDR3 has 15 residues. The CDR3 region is CASSRDREGAHEQYF. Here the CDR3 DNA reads TGTGCCAGCAGCCGAGACAGGGAAGGCGCACACGAGCAGTACTTC.

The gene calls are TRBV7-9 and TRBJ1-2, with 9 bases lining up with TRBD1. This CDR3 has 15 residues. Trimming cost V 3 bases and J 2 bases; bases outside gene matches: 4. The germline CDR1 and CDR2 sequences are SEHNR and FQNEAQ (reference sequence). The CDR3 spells CASSFGQGRNYGYTF. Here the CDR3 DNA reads TGTGCCAGCAGCTTCGGACAGGGGCGGAACTATGGCTACACCTTC.

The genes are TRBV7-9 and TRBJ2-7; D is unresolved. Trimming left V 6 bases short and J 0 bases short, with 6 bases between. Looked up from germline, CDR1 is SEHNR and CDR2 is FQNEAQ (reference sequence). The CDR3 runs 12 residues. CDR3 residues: CASRVSSYEQYF. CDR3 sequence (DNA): TGTGCCAGCAGGGTTAGCTCCTACGAGCAGTACTTC.

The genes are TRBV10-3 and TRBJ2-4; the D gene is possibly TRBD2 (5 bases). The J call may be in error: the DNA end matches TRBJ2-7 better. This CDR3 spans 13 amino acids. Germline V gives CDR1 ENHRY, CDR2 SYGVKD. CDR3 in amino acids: CAISEVAHYEQYF. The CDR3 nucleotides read TGTGCCATCAGTGAGGTAGCGCACTACGAGCAGTACTTC.

The CDR3 loop reads CSARYDQGVDQPQHF. The CDR3 DNA reads as TGCAGTGCTAGATACGACCAGGGGGTGGATCAGCCCCAGCATTTT. The J gene is TRBJ1-5, the V gene TRBV20-1; the match to TRBD1 covers 7 bases. V shed 2 bases and J 5 bases; nucleotides not matched to a gene: 9. This CDR3 contains 15 residues. Per the germline V gene, CDR1 is DFQATT and CDR2 is SNEGSKA (reference sequence).